The 15 T cell receptor beta chains listed next were all sequenced from one sample in a study of T cells in Graves' hyperthyroidism and ophthalmopathy. Amplified TCR beta CDR3 regions derived from RNA transcripts. First-round RT-PCR with HTBI primers amplified the TCR CDR3 region. TCRdb processed the multiplex PCR reads anew with MiXCR; each CDR3 protein has one entry. The repertoire includes 530,000 or so distinct CDR3 sequences, roughly a quarter of them detected once, and over 9% sits in the top ten. The sample taken for sequencing was blood. Source of these receptors: a woman in her twenties or thirties with Graves' ophthalmopathy.

The rearrangement links TRBV11-3 to TRBJ2-4, with D maybe TRBD1 (5 bases). The CDR3 extends over 13 amino acids. V gave up 2 bases and J gave up 6 bases, with 8 bases separating them. Germline V lookup: CDR1 SGHNT, CDR2 YENEEA. The CDR3, as DNA: TGTGCCAGCAGCTTACAGGGTTCAAACATTCAGTACTTC. Protein: CASSLQGSNIQYF. The whole variable domain, remainder taken from reference TRBV11-3 and TRBJ2-4, is EAGVVQSPRYKIIEKKQPVAFWCNPISGHNTLYWYLQNLGQGPELLIRYENEEAVDDSQLPKDRFSAERLKGVDSTLKIQPAELGDSAVYLCASSLQGSNIQYFGAGTRLSVL.

This clonotype appeared many times. The rearrangement uses TRBV20-1 and TRBJ2-5; 7 bases fit TRBD1. V gave up 7 bases and J gave up 5 bases; unmatched junction bases: 10. The CDR3 runs to 13 residues. Germline V gene sequence: CDR1 DFQATT, CDR2 SNEGSKA (reference sequence). The CDR3 loop reads CSGTGVPGETQYF. In DNA, the CDR3 is TGCAGTGGAACAGGGGTCCCTGGGGAGACCCAGTACTTC.

This clonotype showed up many times. With a much larger clone just one base away, this may be a read error. The rearrangement uses TRBV28 and TRBJ1-5, with D perhaps matching TRBD1 (5 bases). Trimming stripped 6 bases from V and 5 bases from J, with 8 bases between. The CDR3 contains 12 residues. Germline V gene lookup returns CDR1 MDHEN and CDR2 SYDVKM. As DNA, the CDR3 is TGTGCCAGCAGACAGACAGATCAGCCCCAGCATTTT. Its translation is CASRQTDQPQHF.

This clonotype came up a few times. The CDR3: CASSARREETQYF. The CDR3 DNA follows: TGTGCCAGCAGCGCCCGCCGGGAAGAGACCCAGTACTTC. V gene TRBV6-1 combines with J gene TRBJ2-5; D not certain. The V gene lost 6 bases and the J gene lost 3 bases, with 11 bases spanning the gap. The germline V gene encodes CDR1 MNHNS and CDR2 SASEGT. The CDR3 runs to 13 residues.

In its sample, this clonotype was seen many times. V gene TRBV29-1 combines with J gene TRBJ1-1; perhaps TRBD1 as D (6 bases). The CDR3 contains 12 residues. V lost 5 bases and J 2 bases, leaving 9 bases between the germline ends. The germline CDR1 and CDR2 sequences are SQVTM and ANQGSEA. The CDR3 reads CSVLGGNTEAFF. The CDR3 nucleotides read TGCAGCGTTTTAGGGGGAAACACTGAAGCTTTCTTT.

The table lists this clonotype with many counts. This chain links TRBV18 with TRBJ2-7; 10 nucleotides agree with TRBD2. Germline V lookup: CDR1 KGHSH, CDR2 LQKENI. The CDR3 is 15 residues long. The ends lost 3 bases at V and 1 base at J; junction bases unmatched: 3. DNA for the CDR3: TGTGCCAGCTCACCTAGCGGGGGGCAATCCTACGAGCAGTACTTC. Translation: CASSPSGGQSYEQYF.

A remark on this clonotype: Likely a read error: the CDR3 ends without its conserved phenylalanine or tryptophan. Because the CDR3's place on the DNA is in doubt, the DNA is left out and the CDR3 is given as listed by TCRdb. This chain connects TRBV29-1 to TRBJ1-2. The CDR3 spans 12 residues, counting both ends. Germline-derived CDR1 and CDR2 are SQVTM and ANQGSEA. CDR3 in amino acids: CSVDGFNYGYAY.

A note on this clonotype: A clone one base away is much larger, so this may be a read error. The chain links TRBV5-1 to TRBJ2-7, with D possibly being TRBD1 (5 bases). CDR1 is SGHRS, CDR2 YFSETQ, per germline. This CDR3 spans 13 amino acids. The CDR3 sequence is CACSLVPNREQYF. The DNA for the CDR3 is TGCGCCTGCAGCTTGGTTCCAAACAGGGAGCAGTACTTC.

This clonotype was seen more than once but under ten times. The chain links TRBV11-2 to TRBJ2-2, with 7 bases identical to TRBD2. V lost 7 bases to trimming and J lost 3 bases; unmatched junction nucleotides: 11. The CDR3 runs to 16 residues. CDR1 and CDR2 (germline): SGHAT, FQNNGV. CDR3 sequence: CASNRIGGIYTGELFF. The CDR3 DNA is TGTGCCAGCAACCGGATCGGGGGGATCTACACCGGGGAGCTGTTTTTT.

This chain uses TRBV3-1 with TRBJ2-4; D unresolved. Germline loops: CDR1 LGHDT, CDR2 YNNKEL (reference sequence). The CDR3 length is 11 residues. V lost 2 bases and J lost 9, with 5 bases in between. The CDR3 DNA reads as TGTGCCAGCAGCCAAATGAGCATTCAGTACTTC. It is translated as CASSQMSIQYF.

This clonotype was counted ten times or more. For the CDR3, the DNA is TGTGCCAGCAGCTTAGTGGTAGGGGTGTACCAAGAGACCCAGTACTTC. It yields the protein CASSLVVGVYQETQYF. This chain connects TRBV7-2 to TRBJ2-5; weak D call: TRBD1 (5 bases). This CDR3 spans 16 amino acids. Trimming took off 1 base at V and 0 bases at J, with 12 bases between the two ends. Germline V gene lookup returns CDR1 SGHTA and CDR2 FQGNSA.

The sample holds many counts of this clonotype. The rearrangement uses TRBV20-1 and TRBJ1-2; D unresolved. The V end was cut by 1 base, the J end by 4 bases, with 13 bases between. The germline gives CDR1 DFQATT, CDR2 SNEGSKA (reference sequence). This CDR3 has 14 residues. The DNA for the CDR3 is TGCAGTGCTAGAGTAGCAGGTTACTCCTATGGCTACACCTTC. It encodes CSARVAGYSYGYTF.

This clonotype was recorded many times. The chain combines TRBV9 with TRBJ2-7; D is unclear. The CDR3 totals 13 residues. V shed 0 bases and J shed 6 bases, with 10 bases lying between them. CDR1 and CDR2 from the germline V gene are SGDLS and YYNGEE. The CDR3 bases are TGTGCCAGCAGCGTAGATAGTTCGGGCGAGCAGTACTTC. It encodes CASSVDSSGEQYF.

This clonotype was picked up many times. The chain couples TRBV5-1 to TRBJ2-5, with D uncertain. The length of the CDR3 is 16 residues. Trimming removed 5 bases at V and 0 bases at J, with 17 bases between. CDR1 is SGHRS, CDR2 YFSETQ, per germline. DNA for the CDR3: TGCGCCAGCAGTCTTCCCCAGTGGCCTAACCAAGAGACCCAGTACTTC. It encodes CASSLPQWPNQETQYF.

This clonotype occurred a few times. The chain's CDR3 is CASSHVDRGYTEAFF. The CDR3 DNA reads as TGCGCCAGCAGCCATGTTGACAGGGGTTACACTGAAGCTTTCTTT. The chain uses TRBV4-1 and TRBJ1-1, with 8 bases lining up with TRBD1. CDR3 length: 15 residues. Trimming took 3 bases from V and 3 from J; bases not matched to a gene: 6. Germline CDR1 and CDR2: MGHRA and YSYEKL.